The present entry profiles one TCR beta chain with its context. This specimen comes from a study of Graves' ophthalmopathy and Graves' hyperthyroidism. As for the study in general: Ahead of any treatment, peripheral blood was obtained at the initial diagnosis.

Using RNA transcripts, the TCR beta CDR3 regions were amplified. HTBI primers were used in a first-round RT-PCR, which preceded a second-round multiplex PCR. TCRdb re-called the multiplex PCR reads with MiXCR, one entry per CDR3 protein. The sample contains about 640,000 distinct CDR3 sequences, roughly 41% of which appear only once. Uncontrolled infections, other autoimmune diseases, pregnancy or lactation barred patients from enrollment. A roughly 10 ml volume of fresh peripheral blood provided the PBMCs. This TCR came from an adult man with Graves' ophthalmopathy. The sequenced sample was peripheral blood.

The CDR3 sequence: CASTQQGAGEKLFF. The CDR3 DNA reads TGTGCCAGCACTCAACAGGGGGCCGGTGAAAAACTGTTTTTT. This chain uses TRBV25-1 with TRBJ1-4; TRBD1 agrees at 9 bases. Germline CDR1 reads MGHDK; CDR2 reads SYGVNS. Trimming removed 7 bases from V and 7 bases from J; junction bases left unmatched: 7. This CDR3 comprises 14 residues.